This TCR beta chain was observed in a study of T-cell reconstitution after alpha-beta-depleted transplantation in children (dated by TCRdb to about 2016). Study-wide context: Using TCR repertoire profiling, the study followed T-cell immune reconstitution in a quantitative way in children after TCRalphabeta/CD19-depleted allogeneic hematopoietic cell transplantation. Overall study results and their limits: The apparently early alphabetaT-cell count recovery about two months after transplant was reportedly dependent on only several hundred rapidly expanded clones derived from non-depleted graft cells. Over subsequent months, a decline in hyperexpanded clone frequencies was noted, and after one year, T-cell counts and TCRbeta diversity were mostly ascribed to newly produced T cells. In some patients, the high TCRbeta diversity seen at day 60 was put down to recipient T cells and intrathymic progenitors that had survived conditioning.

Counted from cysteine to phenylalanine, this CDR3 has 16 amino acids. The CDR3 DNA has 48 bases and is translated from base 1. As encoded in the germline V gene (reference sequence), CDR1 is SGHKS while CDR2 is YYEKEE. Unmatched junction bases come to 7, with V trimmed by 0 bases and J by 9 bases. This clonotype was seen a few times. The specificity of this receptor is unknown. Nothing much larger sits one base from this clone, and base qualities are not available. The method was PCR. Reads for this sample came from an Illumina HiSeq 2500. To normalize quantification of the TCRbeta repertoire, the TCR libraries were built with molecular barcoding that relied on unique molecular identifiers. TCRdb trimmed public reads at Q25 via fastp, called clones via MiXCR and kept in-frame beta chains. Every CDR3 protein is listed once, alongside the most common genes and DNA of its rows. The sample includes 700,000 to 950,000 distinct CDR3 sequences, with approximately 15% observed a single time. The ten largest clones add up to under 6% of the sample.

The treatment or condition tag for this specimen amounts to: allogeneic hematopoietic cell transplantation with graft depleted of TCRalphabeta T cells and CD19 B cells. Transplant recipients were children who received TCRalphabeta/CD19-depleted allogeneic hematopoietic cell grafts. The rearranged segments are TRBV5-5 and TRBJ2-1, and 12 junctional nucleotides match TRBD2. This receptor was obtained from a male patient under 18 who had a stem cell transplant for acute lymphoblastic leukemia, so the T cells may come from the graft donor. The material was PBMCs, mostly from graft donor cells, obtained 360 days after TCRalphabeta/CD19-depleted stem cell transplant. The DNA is TGTGCCAGCAGCTTGGGCCGCTCTAGCGGGAGGGGTGAGCAGTTCTTC. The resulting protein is CASSLGRSSGRGEQFF.